A single sample gave rise to the 32 T cell receptor beta chains below, sequenced in a study of T cell clones after liver transplantation. The repertoire was sequenced with immunoSEQ multiplex PCR; TCRdb's copy has only in-frame clones and lacks some. Among more than 70,000 clones listed, roughly 83% were seen once. This specimen consisted of CD4+ T cells from blood, obtained at the 22-month timepoint. These receptors were obtained from a human patient who received a liver transplant. Some T cells could come from the graft donor.

To note about this clone: Within the sample, other DNA sequences also encode this same CDR3. In DNA, the CDR3 is TGCGCCAGCAGCCAACCGCGGGGGGGCTACAATGAGCAGTTCTTC. Amino acid sequence: CASSQPRGGYNEQFF. The gene calls are TRBV4-1 and TRBJ2-1, with 9 bases fitting TRBD2. There are 15 residues in the CDR3. Per germline, CDR1 MGHRA and CDR2 YSYEKL. V was pared by 2 bases and J by 3 bases, with 2 bases of the junction left unmatched.

There are a few counts of this clone. The chain uses TRBV9 and TRBJ2-2; tentatively, D is TRBD1 or TRBD2 (5 bases each). The V and J ends lost 0 bases and 5 bases respectively, with 17 bases between them. Germline CDR1 SGDLS, CDR2 YYNGEE. The CDR3 contains 17 residues. In DNA, the CDR3 is TGTGCCAGCAGCGTAGCTAGGGACGGCGGTACTACCGGGGAGCTGTTTTTT. It yields the protein CASSVARDGGTTGELFF.

This chain links TRBV5-4 with TRBJ2-3; TRBD2 matches 8 bases. The CDR3 runs to 16 residues. CDR1 is SGHNT and CDR2 is YYREEE in the germline V gene (reference sequence). Losses at the gene ends were 4 bases for V and 2 bases for J; bases not matched to a gene: 9. CDR3 protein: CASSPAQRGNTDTQYF. CDR3 DNA: TGTGCCAGCAGCCCGGCGCAGCGGGGGAACACAGATACGCAGTATTTT.

This chain links TRBV6-6 with TRBJ2-3; 7 bases map to TRBD2. The V gene's germline CDR1 is MNHNY and CDR2 SVGAGI (reference sequence). Trimming at V came to 7 bases and at J to 3 bases, leaving 10 bases not matched to a gene. The CDR3 totals 15 residues. CDR3 sequence reads: CASTKGRDHTDTQYF. CDR3 DNA: TGTGCCAGCACCAAGGGGAGGGATCATACAGATACGCAGTATTTT.

This rearrangement joins TRBV4-3 to TRBJ2-2, with 8 bases identical to TRBD1. The CDR3 runs to 16 residues. V lost 0 bases, J lost 3 bases, and 3 bases stayed unmatched. CDR1 LGHNA and CDR2 YSLEER come from the germline V gene. Written as DNA, the CDR3 is TGCGCCAGCAGCCAAGACTACAGGGGGGACACCGGGGAGCTGTTTTTT. It codes for CASSQDYRGDTGELFF.

The gene calls are TRBV19 and TRBJ1-5, with D unclear. Trimming took off 5 bases at V and 5 bases at J, with 13 bases between the two ends. The CDR3 has 14 residues. The germline gives CDR1 LNHDA, CDR2 SQIVND (reference sequence). DNA of the CDR3: TGTGCCAGTAGTGCCCTTGGCCGAGATCAGCCCCAGCATTTT. It codes for CASSALGRDQPQHF.

This chain uses TRBV6-6 with TRBJ2-7; 10 nucleotides line up with TRBD2. Germline V gene lookup returns CDR1 MNHNY and CDR2 SVGAGI (reference sequence). CDR3 size: 16 residues. Trimming cost V 5 bases and J 0 bases; bases outside gene matches: 7. The chain's CDR3 is CASSQSLAGDSYEQYF. The CDR3 region has the DNA TGTGCCAGCAGTCAATCCCTAGCGGGGGACTCCTACGAGCAGTACTTC.

The gene calls are TRBV7-2 and TRBJ2-7; the match to TRBD2 covers 7 bases. CDR3 length: 16 amino acids. Unmatched junction bases numbered 7, after V lost 0 bases and J lost 2 bases. Germline lookup yields CDR1 SGHTA and CDR2 FQGNSA. The CDR3 is CASSLAGGTPTYEQYF. Written as DNA, the CDR3 is TGTGCCAGCAGCTTAGCGGGGGGGACGCCCACCTACGAGCAGTACTTC. The variable domain in full, completed from reference TRBV7-2 and TRBJ2-7, reads GAGVSQSPSNKVTEKGKDVELRCDPISGHTALYWYRQSLGQGLEFLIYFQGNSAPDKSGLPSDRFSAERTGGSVSTLTIQRTQQEDSAVYLCASSLAGGTPTYEQYFGPGTRLTVT.

J is TRBJ2-7 and V is TRBV7-2; TRBD2 matches 11 bases. This CDR3 contains 15 residues. From germline, CDR1 is SGHTA and CDR2 FQGNSA. V trimming: 0 bases; J trimming: 5 bases; junction bases outside the gene matches: 3. The CDR3 here is CASSLAQTSGDEQYF. The CDR3 DNA reads as TGTGCCAGCAGCTTAGCGCAGACTAGCGGGGACGAGCAGTACTTC.

This clone was observed once. The chain recombines TRBV7-2 with TRBJ2-5; no reliable D call. Germline CDR1 and CDR2: SGHTA and FQGNSA. V was pared by 3 bases and J by 2 bases, with 7 bases between. This CDR3 has 13 amino acids. The CDR3 is CASSLERQETQYF. CDR3 DNA sequence: TGTGCCAGCAGCTTGGAACGACAAGAGACCCAGTACTTC.

The chain carries TRBV5-8 and TRBJ2-3, with D uncertain. This CDR3 comprises 15 residues. Trimming removed 6 bases at V and 0 bases at J, with 14 bases between. Germline CDR1 is SGHTS and CDR2 is YDEGEE. CDR3 nucleotides: TGTGCCAGCACCCACCGTGGGCATAGCACAGATACGCAGTATTTT. It yields the protein CASTHRGHSTDTQYF.

This clone was seen more than once but under ten times. This chain joins TRBV10-3 and TRBJ2-7; TRBD1 is a possible D gene (6 bases). The CDR3 totals 13 residues. Germline assignment: CDR1 ENHRY and CDR2 SYGVKD. Trimming took off 3 bases at V and 3 bases at J, with 9 bases between the two ends. The CDR3: CAISDPRGYEQYF. CDR3 nucleotide sequence: TGTGCCATCAGTGATCCCAGGGGCTACGAGCAGTACTTC.

The rearrangement joins TRBV28 to TRBJ2-7; D remains unclear. CDR1 is MDHEN and CDR2 is SYDVKM in the germline V gene. The germline V and J ends were trimmed by 5 bases and 9 bases, with 20 bases remaining between them. The CDR3 spans 14 residues. The CDR3 is CASSPLVGHSTQYF. The CDR3 nucleotides are TGTGCCAGCAGTCCGCTCGTCGGCCACTCCACGCAGTACTTC.

V and J are TRBV19 and TRBJ2-7; D tentatively fits TRBD1 or TRBD2 (5 bases each). Germline lookup yields CDR1 LNHDA and CDR2 SQIVND (reference sequence). Trimming removed 8 bases from V and 1 base from J, with 12 bases in between. This CDR3 comprises 13 residues. The CDR3 region is CASSGTVSYEQYF. CDR3 DNA: TGTGCCAGTTCCGGGACCGTGTCCTACGAGCAGTACTTC.

The table lists this clone with a few counts. The CDR3, as DNA: TGTGCCAGCACGTTAGGCGGGGACGCCGAGCAGTACTTC. Protein: CASTLGGDAEQYF. V is TRBV7-9 and J is TRBJ2-7; D perhaps matches TRBD2 (6 bases). V shed 7 bases and J shed 6 bases, with 16 bases lying between them. The CDR3 extends over 13 amino acids. Germline V CDR1 and CDR2: SEHNR, FQNEAQ (reference sequence).

This clone was counted a few times. The chain recombines TRBV6-6 with TRBJ1-6; 7 bases match TRBD1. CDR3 length: 15 amino acids. Trimming took 6 bases from V and 9 from J; bases not matched to a gene: 11. CDR1 is MNHNY and CDR2 is SVGAGI in the germline V gene (reference sequence). The CDR3 DNA reads TGTGCCAGCAGAGACACAGGGGTGACGGGTTCACCCCTCCACTTT. Its translation is CASRDTGVTGSPLHF.

V is TRBV19 and J is TRBJ1-2; 9 positions match TRBD1. From germline, CDR1 is LNHDA and CDR2 SQIVND (reference sequence). J lost 2 bases, V lost 4 bases, and 5 bases had no gene match. The CDR3 contains 15 residues. CDR3 sequence (DNA): TGTGCCAGTAGTACACAAGGACAGGGGAACTATGGCTACACCTTC. It codes for CASSTQGQGNYGYTF.

This sequence joins TRBV7-6 and TRBJ1-6; TRBD1 is a possible D gene (5 bases). CDR1 and CDR2 from the germline V gene are SGHVS and FNYEAQ. The CDR3 consists of 15 residues. The V end was cut by 0 bases, the J end by 8 bases, with 11 bases between. The CDR3 DNA reads TGTGCCAGCAGCTTAGCGGGTGACAGAGATTCACCCCTCCACTTT. It encodes CASSLAGDRDSPLHF.

The gene calls are TRBV6-1 and TRBJ2-2, with 11 bases matching TRBD1. V lost 4 bases, J lost 7 bases, and 5 bases stayed unmatched. This CDR3 is 15 amino acids long. The germline CDR1 and CDR2 sequences are MNHNS and SASEGT. The CDR3 DNA is TGTGCCAGCAGTGCCCGGACAGGGGGCAACGGGGAGCTGTTTTTT. Translated: CASSARTGGNGELFF.

The gene calls are TRBV5-1 and TRBJ2-3, with 8 bases aligning to TRBD1. Looked up from germline, CDR1 is SGHRS and CDR2 is YFSETQ. The CDR3 totals 15 residues. Trimming cost V 1 base and J 9 bases; bases outside gene matches: 10. The CDR3 DNA sequence: TGCGCCAGCAGCTTGCGGGACAGGCCCCAATTGACGCAGTATTTT. This encodes CASSLRDRPQLTQYF.

This chain joins TRBV4-2 and TRBJ2-2, with 9 bases fitting TRBD2. The CDR3 is 16 residues long. The ends lost 0 bases at V and 6 bases at J; junction bases unmatched: 5. Per the germline V gene, CDR1 is LGHNA and CDR2 is YNFKEQ. The CDR3 DNA follows: TGTGCCAGCAGCCAAGAGCAAGCGGGGGGCTCCGGGGAGCTGTTTTTT. It specifies CASSQEQAGGSGELFF.

J is TRBJ1-1 and V is TRBV28; D is undetermined. Trimming took 2 bases from V and 3 from J, leaving 10 bases between them. Germline V gene lookup returns CDR1 MDHEN and CDR2 SYDVKM. The CDR3 loop spans 14 amino acids. This CDR3 is CASSLGRRDTEAFF. CDR3 bases: TGTGCCAGCAGTTTAGGCCGACGGGACACTGAAGCTTTCTTT.

V gene TRBV5-5 combines with J gene TRBJ1-3, with no clear D. This CDR3 is built from 16 residues. Trimming removed 4 bases from V and 0 bases from J, with 14 bases in between. Per the germline V gene, CDR1 is SGHKS and CDR2 is YYEKEE (reference sequence). The CDR3 sequence: CASSAREPNSGNTIYF. For the CDR3, the DNA is TGTGCCAGCAGCGCCCGGGAACCGAACTCTGGAAACACCATATATTTT.

The V gene is TRBV15, the J gene TRBJ1-5; D gene unclear. Trimming removed 8 bases at V and 2 bases at J, with 16 bases between. The CDR3 loop spans 15 amino acids. CDR1 is LNHNV and CDR2 is YYDKDF in the germline V gene (reference sequence). The CDR3 is CATEETVGGNQPQHF. CDR3 DNA: TGTGCCACCGAAGAAACAGTCGGAGGCAATCAGCCCCAGCATTTT.

J is TRBJ2-5 and V is TRBV29-1; D possibly corresponds to TRBD2 (7 bases). Trimming took 4 bases from V and 5 from J, leaving 14 bases between them. Germline values: CDR1 SQVTM, CDR2 ANQGSEA. The CDR3 length is 13 residues. In nucleotides, the CDR3 is TGCAGCGTTGTGGGAGGGGGAAGGGAGACCCAGTACTTC. It yields the protein CSVVGGGRETQYF.

About this clone itself: The same CDR3 is also encoded by other DNA sequences in this sample. The chain couples TRBV29-1 to TRBJ1-5, with a weak D call TRBD1 (5 bases). Germline CDR1 and CDR2: SQVTM and ANQGSEA. Deletions cut 4 bases from V and 4 bases from J, with 8 bases between. This CDR3 region has 12 residues. For the CDR3, the DNA is TGCAGCGTTGGGGGCGGGAATCAGCCCCAGCATTTT. Protein: CSVGGGNQPQHF.

This chain uses TRBV5-1 with TRBJ2-3, with D perhaps TRBD2 (6 bases). Germline CDR1 and CDR2: SGHRS and YFSETQ. Deletions cut 0 bases from V and 3 bases from J, with 11 bases between. The CDR3 spans 15 residues. The CDR3 protein is CASSLGVAVTDTQYF. Written as DNA, the CDR3 is TGCGCCAGCAGCTTGGGGGTAGCGGTGACAGATACGCAGTATTTT.

This clone was seen a handful of times. V and J are TRBV19 and TRBJ1-2; TRBD1 matches at 7 bases. CDR1 and CDR2 from the germline V gene are LNHDA and SQIVND (reference sequence). With V trimmed by 3 bases and J by 2 bases, 9 bases remained unmatched. The CDR3 spans 16 residues. CDR3 nucleotides: TGTGCCAGTAGTATCCTCTCCGGGACAGCGAACTATGGCTACACCTTC. Translated: CASSILSGTANYGYTF.

V is TRBV18 and J is TRBJ2-7; D is perhaps TRBD1 or TRBD2 (5 bases each). CDR1 is KGHSH, CDR2 LQKENI, per germline. The length of the CDR3 is 15 residues. Deletions cut 0 bases from V and 2 bases from J, with 11 bases between. Written as DNA, the CDR3 is TGTGCCAGCTCACCACCATCCGGGGCCACCTACGAGCAGTACTTC. This encodes CASSPPSGATYEQYF.

V gene TRBV6-5 combines with J gene TRBJ2-2, with D possibly matching TRBD1 (5 bases). Trimming removed 7 bases at V and 2 bases at J, with 11 bases between. Germline lookup yields CDR1 MNHEY and CDR2 SVGAGI. The CDR3 covers 14 residues. The CDR3 loop is CASTRQRNTGELFF. CDR3 nucleotide sequence: TGTGCCAGCACTCGACAGAGAAACACCGGGGAGCTGTTTTTT.

The rearrangement links TRBV6-1 to TRBJ2-2; possibly TRBD1 for D (5 bases). V was pared by 7 bases and J by 4 bases, with 16 bases between. The CDR3 length is 15 residues. The germline gives CDR1 MNHNS, CDR2 SASEGT. The DNA for the CDR3 is TGTGCCAGCACCCCCCGGCAGGGTAGCACCGGGGAGCTGTTTTTT. Translated, it gives CASTPRQGSTGELFF.

The chain is built from TRBV6-5 and TRBJ2-2, with D unresolved. The V and J ends lost 1 base and 7 bases respectively, with 4 bases between them. The CDR3 has 12 amino acids. CDR1 and CDR2 from the germline V gene are MNHEY and SVGAGI. The CDR3 coding sequence is TGTGCCAGCAGTTACTTTGGCGGGGAGCTGTTTTTT. Its protein product is CASSYFGGELFF.